Shown below are 9 T cell receptor beta chains from a single sample sequenced in a study of blood T cells in healthy people across ages. Alongside a J-beta primer mix, a sample-barcoded 5' primer served in a second PCR lasting about 7 to 12 cycles. TCRdb re-called the 5' RACE reads through MiXCR, storing one row per CDR3 protein. The table includes over 450,000 distinct CDR3 sequences, 24% detected once. These data were likewise used in another study, on T cells of mothers and their children.

Sequenced: blood. The source is a boy younger than 18 in good health.

In its sample, this clonotype was seen a few times. J is TRBJ2-5 and V is TRBV7-3; D ambiguous. The J call may be incorrect, as the DNA end agrees better with TRBJ2-7. The CDR3 consists of 14 residues. Germline assignment: CDR1 SGHTA and CDR2 FQGTGA. The CDR3 nucleotides are TGTGCCAGCAGCCTCCAGGACGGAGCCTACGAGCAGTACTTC. Residues: CASSLQDGAYEQYF.

This chain uses TRBV29-1 with TRBJ1-2; D ambiguous. CDR3 length: 11 amino acids. Germline V gives CDR1 SQVTM, CDR2 ANQGSEA. V dropped 6 bases and J dropped 5 bases, with 10 bases sitting between them. The DNA for the CDR3 is TGCAGCGTATGGTTGGGGTATGGCTACACCTTC. This gives the protein CSVWLGYGYTF.

This clonotype was recorded a few times. J is TRBJ2-1 and V is TRBV6-4; D might be TRBD2 (6 bases). In germline, CDR1 is MRHNA, CDR2 SNTAGT. With 8 bases removed from V and 0 bases from J, the gap between germline ends came to 20 bases. The CDR3 runs to 17 residues. The CDR3: CASASLGPTSSYNEQFF. Here the CDR3 DNA reads TGTGCCAGCGCCAGTTTGGGACCGACTAGCTCCTACAATGAGCAGTTCTTC.

This clonotype turned up a few times. One end of the junction fails to match germline, which may point to a read error. The chain recombines TRBV6-2 or TRBV6-3 with TRBJ1-1; the D is unclear. Germline CDR1 reads MNHEY; CDR2 reads SVGEGT. There are 18 residues in the CDR3. In nucleotides, the CDR3 is TGTGCCAGCAGGAACCTGGGTCATCGCCCTCGGAGAGACACTGAAGCTTCCTTT. This encodes CASRNLGHRPRRDTEASF.

This CDR3 reads CASSQVTGDAGNEQFF. DNA of the CDR3: TGCGCCAGCAGCCAAGTGACAGGGGATGCCGGCAATGAGCAGTTCTTC. The chain recombines TRBV4-1 with TRBJ2-1, with 8 bases aligning to TRBD1. Germline V gene data show CDR1 as MGHRA and CDR2 as YSYEKL. The CDR3 is 16 amino acids. Trimming removed 1 base from V and 6 bases from J; junction bases left unmatched: 8.

This clonotype was recorded a few times. V gene TRBV4-3 combines with J gene TRBJ2-7, with 10 bases identical to TRBD2. CDR1 and CDR2 from the germline V gene are LGHNA and YSLEER. With V trimmed by 4 bases and J by 0 bases, 3 bases remained unmatched. There are 15 residues in the CDR3. CDR3 sequence reads: CASSPTSGISYEQYF. The CDR3 nucleotides are TGCGCCAGCAGCCCCACTAGCGGGATCTCCTACGAGCAGTACTTC.

This rearrangement joins TRBV7-6 to TRBJ2-7; 16 bases are a match to TRBD2. The J call may be mistaken, given a closer DNA end match to TRBJ2-1. This CDR3 has 17 amino acids. Germline V CDR1 and CDR2: SGHVS, FNYEAQ. The CDR3 sequence is CASSLGLAGGQNNEQFF. CDR3 bases: TGTGCCAGCAGCTTGGGACTAGCGGGAGGGCAGAACAATGAGCAGTTCTTC.

The J gene is TRBJ1-1, the V gene TRBV4-3; 7 nucleotides agree with TRBD1. Germline V gene lookup returns CDR1 LGHNA and CDR2 YSLEER. CDR3 length equals 15 residues. The junction had 3 bases not matched to a gene; V was cut back by 0 bases and J by 2 bases. The CDR3 is CASSQETGVNTEAFF. CDR3 in DNA: TGCGCCAGCAGCCAAGAAACAGGGGTTAACACTGAAGCTTTCTTT.

This clonotype was found a few times. The gene calls are TRBV13 and TRBJ2-1; TRBD2 agrees at 12 bases. The CDR3 covers 15 residues. CDR1 and CDR2 from the germline V gene are PRHDT and FYEKMQ (reference sequence). The V gene end was trimmed by 7 bases and the J gene end by 0 bases; junction bases not matched to a gene: 1. This CDR3 reads CASTSGGASYNEQFF. The DNA for the CDR3 is TGTGCCAGCACTAGCGGGGGGGCCTCCTACAATGAGCAGTTCTTC.